This T cell receptor (beta chain) appears in the sequencing data of a study of CD8 T cells in Susac syndrome. Random hexamers were used to reverse transcribe the RNA input (about 0.45 to 1 ug). TCRdb re-derived calls from the immunoSEQ multiplex PCR reads in MiXCR, one entry per CDR3 protein. The sample carries some 130,000 distinct CDR3 sequences, 90% to 95% recorded once. The germline V gene has CDR1 SGHTA and CDR2 FQGNSA. The CDR3 runs to 13 residues. V lost 1 base, J lost 4 bases, and 5 bases lay in between. A few counts support this clonotype. Sequencing was done on a sample of CD4+ T cells from PBMCs. The chain joins TRBV7-2 to TRBJ2-1; D call uncertain. The clonotype comes from a human donor in good health. The CDR3 loop reads CASSLGLYNEQFF. In nucleotides, the CDR3 is TGTGCCAGCAGCTTAGGCTTGTACAATGAGCAGTTCTTC.